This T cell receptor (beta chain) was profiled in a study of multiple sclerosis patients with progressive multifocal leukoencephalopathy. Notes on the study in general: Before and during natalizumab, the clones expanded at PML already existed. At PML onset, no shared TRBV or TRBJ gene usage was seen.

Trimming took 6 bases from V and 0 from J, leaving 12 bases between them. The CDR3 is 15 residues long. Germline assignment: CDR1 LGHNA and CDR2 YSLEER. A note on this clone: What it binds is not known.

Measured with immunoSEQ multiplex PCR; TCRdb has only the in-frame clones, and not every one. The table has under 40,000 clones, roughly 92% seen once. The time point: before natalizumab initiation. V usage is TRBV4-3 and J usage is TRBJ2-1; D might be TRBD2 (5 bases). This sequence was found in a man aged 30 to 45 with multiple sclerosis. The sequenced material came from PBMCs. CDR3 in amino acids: CASSLERTSYNEQFF. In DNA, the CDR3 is TGCGCCAGCAGTCTTGAGCGGACCTCCTACAATGAGCAGTTCTTC.